This T cell receptor (beta chain) was retrieved from a study of beta chain features in type 1 diabetes. Whole-study results and caveats: It was among patients, rather than healthy donors, that naive, central memory and Treg TCRB repertoires appeared more similar. Across all four CD4+ subsets, people with type 1 diabetes showed modestly shorter TCRB CDR3s.

The CDR3 is 14 residues long. V lost 7 bases to trimming and J lost 4 bases; unmatched junction nucleotides: 7. Germline V CDR1 and CDR2: MNHNY, SVGAGI (reference sequence). Expressed TCRB transcripts were sequenced, since all the RNA that had been isolated was reverse transcribed. Assay: immunoSEQ multiplex PCR; the TCRdb copy retains only in-frame clones and omits some. The sample holds approximately 730,000 clones; around 15% are singletons and the top ten take 0.022%. This clone has only a few counts. The antigen is unknown. Every donor provided one heparinised blood draw, which averaged approximately 120 mL. Sorting that relied on CD45RO/CCR7/CD25/CD127/CD95/CD27 yielded CD4+ naive, central memory, regulatory and stem cell-like memory cells.

Material: naive CD4+ T cells from blood. The clonotype was recovered from a young man with type 1 diabetes. This chain connects TRBV6-6 to TRBJ2-3, with 8 bases that match TRBD2. This CDR3 reads CASITGGTADTQYF. The CDR3 region has the DNA TGTGCCAGCATTACGGGGGGGACCGCAGATACGCAGTATTTT.